The 32 T cell receptor beta chains below were found in one sample sequenced in a study of T cell responses to AZD1222 COVID-19 vaccine. TCRdb keeps only in-frame clones here, not all; method: immunoSEQ multiplex PCR. Of some 150,000 clones listed, around 93% are singletons. The source was peripheral blood, collected on day 0 of AZD1222 vaccination. Receptors originate from an adult in good health.

The chain recombines TRBV7-9 with TRBJ2-1; possible D gene TRBD2, 5 bases. The CDR3 consists of 16 residues. V was pared by 5 bases and J by 0 bases, with 14 bases between. CDR1 is SEHNR, CDR2 FQNEAQ, per germline (reference sequence). CDR3 in amino acids: CASSPTGSSSYNEQFF. The CDR3 DNA sequence: TGTGCCAGCAGCCCCACGGGGTCCAGCTCCTACAATGAGCAGTTCTTC.

V gene TRBV14 combines with J gene TRBJ1-2; D uncertain. Per the germline V gene, CDR1 is SGHDN and CDR2 is FVKESK. The CDR3 loop spans 13 amino acids. The V gene lost 4 bases and the J gene lost 1 base, with 7 bases spanning the gap. CDR3 in DNA: TGTGCCAGCAGCCCCTCCTATAACTATGGCTACACCTTC. Translating it yields CASSPSYNYGYTF.

This chain uses TRBV6-5 with TRBJ2-7; 7 bases agree with TRBD1. The V gene's germline CDR1 is MNHEY and CDR2 SVGAGI. This CDR3 spans 14 amino acids. V was clipped by 2 bases and J by 0 bases; unmatched bases: 1. The CDR3 here is CASSYDRDSYEQYF. For the CDR3, the DNA is TGTGCCAGCAGTTACGACAGGGACTCCTACGAGCAGTACTTC.

Here the CDR3 reads CASSPRDRVYEQYF. Written as DNA, the CDR3 is TGTGCCAGCAGCCCTCGGGACAGGGTCTACGAGCAGTACTTC. The chain employs TRBV13 and TRBJ2-7, with 9 bases matching TRBD1. Germline CDR1 reads PRHDT; CDR2 reads FYEKMQ (reference sequence). The V gene end was trimmed by 5 bases and the J gene end by 3 bases; junction bases not matched to a gene: 5. The CDR3 is made up of 14 amino acids.

The rearrangement uses TRBV6-8 and TRBJ1-2; TRBD1 matches at 12 bases. This CDR3 has 18 amino acids. Trimming cost V 2 bases and J 4 bases; bases outside gene matches: 11. Germline CDR1 and CDR2: MNHGY and SAAAGT. The CDR3 loop reads CASSYPQPGQGAFYGYTF. In nucleotides, the CDR3 is TGTGCCAGCAGTTACCCACAACCGGGACAGGGGGCGTTCTATGGCTACACCTTC.

Only one count was recorded for this clone. The rearrangement uses TRBV3-1 (or the pseudogene TRBV3-2) and TRBJ2-2; D ambiguous. This CDR3 has 12 residues. The germline CDR1 and CDR2 sequences are LGHDT and YNNKEL (reference sequence). Trimming cost V 6 bases and J 8 bases, with 10 bases left between them. The DNA of the CDR3 is TGTGCCAGCAGTCTTTTCGCTGGGGAGCTGTTTTTT. It translates to CASSLFAGELFF.

The V call is TRBV19, the J call TRBJ2-7; a possible D gene is TRBD1 (6 bases). This CDR3 has 14 residues. V was pared by 4 bases and J by 3 bases, with 13 bases between. CDR1 is LNHDA and CDR2 is SQIVND in the germline V gene (reference sequence). The CDR3 DNA sequence: TGTGCCAGTAGTAGGGGGCTAATGAACTACGAGCAGTACTTC. Encoded protein: CASSRGLMNYEQYF.

This chain connects TRBV27 to TRBJ2-2; the match to TRBD2 covers 9 bases. The length of the CDR3 is 16 residues. CDR1 is MNHEY and CDR2 is SMNVEV in the germline V gene (reference sequence). V lost 3 bases, J lost 5 bases, and 7 bases stayed unmatched. In DNA form, the CDR3 reads TGTGCCAGCAGTTTGACTAGCGGCCCTCCTACCGGGGAGCTGTTTTTT. Its translation: CASSLTSGPPTGELFF.

J is TRBJ2-7 and V is TRBV6-5, with 8 bases that match TRBD2. From germline, CDR1 is MNHEY and CDR2 SVGAGI. Germline trimming cut 7 bases from V and 6 bases from J; bases unmatched to any gene: 11. This CDR3 region has 14 residues. CDR3 DNA: TGTGCCAGCACCCTGACGGGGGGGCGAAGCGAGCAGTACTTC. Amino acid sequence: CASTLTGGRSEQYF.

The chain employs TRBV7-9 and TRBJ1-6, with TRBD1 matching 8 bases. The CDR3 is made up of 15 amino acids. Germline V lookup: CDR1 SEHNR, CDR2 FQNEAQ (reference sequence). J lost 9 bases, V lost 1 base, and 5 bases had no gene match. This chain's CDR3 is CASSLVGDRTSPLHF. CDR3 coding DNA: TGTGCCAGCAGCTTAGTTGGGGACAGGACTTCACCCCTCCACTTT. The whole variable domain, remainder taken from reference TRBV7-9 and TRBJ1-6, is DTGVSQNPRHKITKRGQNVTFRCDPISEHNRLYWYRQTLGQGPEFLTYFQNEAQLEKSRLLSDRFSAERPKGSFSTLEIQRTEQGDSAMYLCASSLVGDRTSPLHFGNGTRLTVT.

The V call is TRBV9, the J call TRBJ2-7; 11 positions match TRBD1. Germline lookup yields CDR1 SGDLS and CDR2 YYNGEE. J gave up 5 bases and V 4 bases, and 8 bases lay outside the gene matches. This CDR3 contains 15 residues. The CDR3 sequence is CASSLGGTGGNEQYF. CDR3 nucleotides: TGTGCCAGCAGCCTAGGGGGGACAGGGGGAAACGAGCAGTACTTC.

The genes are TRBV6-6 and TRBJ2-2; TRBD1 matches at 8 bases. J was trimmed by 5 bases and V by 6 bases; bases with no gene match: 11. Per germline, CDR1 MNHNY and CDR2 SVGAGI (reference sequence). CDR3 length: 16 amino acids. The CDR3 region is CASRSWTGRKTGELFF. Here the CDR3 DNA reads TGTGCCAGCAGGTCCTGGACAGGGCGGAAGACCGGGGAGCTGTTTTTT.

The chain uses TRBV7-6 and TRBJ1-1; D gene unclear. CDR1 and CDR2 from the germline V gene are SGHVS and FNYEAQ. The CDR3 consists of 15 residues. The V end lost 5 bases, the J end lost 4 bases, and 17 bases lay between the germline ends. This CDR3 reads CASSGGLGVSTEAFF. CDR3 sequence (DNA): TGTGCCAGCAGCGGAGGGCTCGGGGTGAGCACTGAAGCTTTCTTT.

This rearrangement joins TRBV5-1 to TRBJ1-5; 7 bases map to TRBD1. Germline CDR1 reads SGHRS; CDR2 reads YFSETQ. With 4 bases clipped from V and 7 bases from J, the junction kept 14 bases outside the gene matches. This CDR3 region has 16 residues. CDR3 DNA: TGCGCCAGCAGCGGGGAACAGGGGAGATCCATACAGCCCCAGCATTTT. Protein product: CASSGEQGRSIQPQHF.

The rearrangement joins TRBV5-1 to TRBJ2-5; D uncertain. CDR3 length: 15 amino acids. Germline V lookup: CDR1 SGHRS, CDR2 YFSETQ. V lost 3 bases and J 1 base, leaving 13 bases between the germline ends. DNA for the CDR3: TGCGCCAGCAGCTCAACAACAGACTTCCAAGAGACCCAGTACTTC. It encodes CASSSTTDFQETQYF.

This chain links TRBV5-1 with TRBJ1-2; a possible D gene is TRBD1 (6 bases). This CDR3 has 15 residues. Per germline, CDR1 SGHRS and CDR2 YFSETQ. V was cut by 7 bases and J by 5 bases, with 21 bases left in between. The CDR3 region is CASSRGAESRYGYTF. CDR3 coding DNA: TGCGCCAGCTCCCGGGGGGCGGAAAGTAGGTATGGCTACACCTTC.

This chain connects TRBV12-3 or TRBV12-4 to TRBJ2-7; no definite D call. CDR3 size: 12 residues. V was trimmed by 5 bases and J by 4 bases, leaving 9 bases between them. CDR3: CASSRTQYEQYF. CDR3 in DNA: TGTGCCAGCAGTCGTACCCAATACGAGCAGTACTTC.

Comment on this clone: This sample includes further DNA sequences coding for the same CDR3. The chain combines TRBV3-1 (or the pseudogene TRBV3-2) with TRBJ2-1; no reliable D call. In germline, CDR1 is LGHDT, CDR2 YNNKEL (reference sequence). CDR3 length: 11 residues. The V gene lost 1 base and the J gene lost 9 bases, with 4 bases spanning the gap. The CDR3: CASSQGGEQFF. CDR3 DNA sequence: TGTGCCAGCAGCCAAGGTGGTGAGCAGTTCTTC.

V and J are TRBV29-1 and TRBJ2-7; 10 nucleotides align to TRBD1. V trimming: 6 bases; J trimming: 6 bases; junction bases outside the gene matches: 11. CDR1 is SQVTM and CDR2 is ANQGSEA in the germline V gene. The CDR3 totals 14 residues. CDR3 bases: TGCAGCGTCCTCAGACAGGGGGCAAAACGCGAGCAGTACTTC. Translation: CSVLRQGAKREQYF.

The CDR3 coding sequence is TGCGCCAGCAGCCAGCAGGGCAACTACAATGAGCAGTTCTTC. Protein: CASSQQGNYNEQFF. The chain carries TRBV5-1 and TRBJ2-1; TRBD1 might be the D (5 bases). Trimming cost V 4 bases and J 3 bases, with 11 bases left between them. CDR1 and CDR2 (germline): SGHRS, YFSETQ. There are 14 residues in the CDR3.

The chain links TRBV6-5 to TRBJ1-1; 7 bases agree with TRBD1. Per the germline V gene, CDR1 is MNHEY and CDR2 is SVGAGI. There are 14 residues in the CDR3. V trimming: 10 bases; J trimming: 0 bases; junction bases outside the gene matches: 8. CDR3: CATRGGTLNTEAFF. In nucleotides, the CDR3 is TGTGCCACCCGAGGGGGCACCTTGAACACTGAAGCTTTCTTT.

The chain employs TRBV9 and TRBJ2-3; TRBD2 might be the D (6 bases). Per germline, CDR1 SGDLS and CDR2 YYNGEE. With 0 bases removed from V and 2 bases from J, the gap between germline ends came to 13 bases. The CDR3 is 16 residues long. The CDR3 coding sequence is TGTGCCAGCAGCGTAGGGAGTAGCGGTATCACAGATACGCAGTATTTT. Its translation is CASSVGSSGITDTQYF. The complete variable domain, with remaining parts taken from reference TRBV9 and TRBJ2-3, reads DSGVTQTPKHLITATGQRVTLRCSPRSGDLSVYWYQQSLDQGLQFLIQYYNGEERAKGNILERFSAQQFPDLHSELNLSSLELGDSALYFCASSVGSSGITDTQYFGPGTRLTVL.

The gene calls are TRBV7-9 and TRBJ2-5; 9 nucleotides align to TRBD1. There are 12 residues in the CDR3. The V and J ends lost 8 bases and 2 bases, in that order; junction bases with no gene match: 0. CDR1 and CDR2 from the germline V gene are SEHNR and FQNEAQ (reference sequence). The CDR3: CASGQGQETQYF. The CDR3 DNA follows: TGTGCCAGCGGACAGGGGCAAGAGACCCAGTACTTC.

The chain has TRBV7-9 and TRBJ1-2; D is perhaps TRBD1 (6 bases). V was pared by 0 bases and J by 3 bases, with 14 bases between. Per the germline V gene, CDR1 is SEHNR and CDR2 is FQNEAQ (reference sequence). This CDR3 comprises 16 residues. Here the CDR3 reads CASSLALQGTDYGYTF. DNA for the CDR3: TGTGCCAGCAGCTTAGCCCTACAGGGAACCGACTATGGCTACACCTTC.

This rearrangement joins TRBV19 to TRBJ1-2; possibly TRBD1 for D (5 bases). The V end lost 5 bases, the J end lost 8 bases, and 15 bases lay between the germline ends. This CDR3 is 13 amino acids long. Per germline, CDR1 LNHDA and CDR2 SQIVND (reference sequence). For the CDR3, the DNA is TGTGCCAGTAGTCCCCGACAGAAGAGGGGCTACACCTTC. Translating it yields CASSPRQKRGYTF.

The DNA of the CDR3 is TGTGCCAGCAGTGGGGGGTTTAATGAAAAACTGTTTTTT. Encoded protein: CASSGGFNEKLFF. V is TRBV9 and J is TRBJ1-4, with TRBD1 as a possible D gene (5 bases). This CDR3 has 13 residues. Germline CDR1 reads SGDLS; CDR2 reads YYNGEE. V was trimmed by 5 bases and J by 4 bases, leaving 9 bases between them.

The chain employs TRBV25-1 and TRBJ1-2; 7 bases agree with TRBD1. V dropped 6 bases and J dropped 8; count of bases not matched to a gene: 3. The CDR3 is made up of 11 amino acids. Germline V gives CDR1 MGHDK, CDR2 SYGVNS. In nucleotides, the CDR3 is TGTGCCAGCAGCACAGGGGTCGGCTACACCTTC. It codes for CASSTGVGYTF.

The chain employs TRBV10-2 and TRBJ1-1; D uncertain. The CDR3 sequence is 16 residues long. Between the trimmed V and J ends, which lost 3 bases and 4 bases, there was a span of 18 bases. CDR1 and CDR2 (germline): WSHSY, SAAADI. CDR3 in DNA: TGCGCCAGCAGTGATTGGCCAGGTCGGAAGAGCACTGAAGCTTTCTTT. Translating it yields CASSDWPGRKSTEAFF.

V usage is TRBV7-2 and J usage is TRBJ1-2; TRBD1 matches 8 bases. J lost 4 bases, V lost 3 bases, and 4 bases had no gene match. The length of the CDR3 is 14 residues. Germline loops: CDR1 SGHTA, CDR2 FQGNSA. The CDR3 coding sequence is TGTGCCAGCAGCTTGACAGGGGCGGGCTATGGCTACACCTTC. It codes for CASSLTGAGYGYTF.

This sequence joins TRBV3-1 (or the pseudogene TRBV3-2) and TRBJ2-2; no clear D. The CDR3 runs to 13 residues. CDR1 and CDR2 from the germline V gene are LGHDT and YNNKEL (reference sequence). Trimming took 4 bases from V and 4 from J, leaving 7 bases between them. The CDR3 spells CASSLAGTGELFF. CDR3 in DNA: TGTGCCAGCAGCCTAGCTGGCACCGGGGAGCTGTTTTTT.

The rearrangement joins TRBV23-1 to TRBJ1-1; 7 nucleotides match TRBD1. TRBV23-1 is classed as an ORF, of uncertain function. The CDR3 is 15 amino acids. The V and J ends lost 2 bases and 1 base, in that order; junction bases with no gene match: 4. CDR3 DNA: TGCGCCAGCAGTCAAGCCAGGGGGGAGAACACTGAAGCTTTCTTT. Protein: CASSQARGENTEAFF.

This clone has only one observation. The chain links TRBV9 to TRBJ2-5, with 11 positions matching TRBD2. Unmatched junction bases numbered 11, after V lost 4 bases and J lost 3 bases. This CDR3 comprises 17 residues. Germline CDR1 reads SGDLS; CDR2 reads YYNGEE. Written as DNA, the CDR3 is TGTGCCAGCAGCCCCCCCTGGGGGACTAGCGGAGAAGAGACCCAGTACTTC. This translates into CASSPPWGTSGEETQYF.